A selection of T cell receptor beta chains follows, all from one sample in a study of blood T cell repertoires in COVID-19. Sequenced by immunoSEQ multiplex PCR; TCRdb stores in-frame clones only, minus some. The sample shows over 25,000 clones, around 90% of them seen only once. The sample was peripheral blood. The receptor source for this set is a human donor with active COVID-19. The donor label of this sample is uncertain. Each CDR3 is given with its conserved first and last residue. D genes are given only for firm matches. Where a row states a size, it is once, few, many or the class of an expanded clone; other rows omit it.

D: .
size: .
J: TRBJ2-3
V: TRBV27
DNA: TGTGCCAGCAGTTTAAGGGACTCACCCACAGATACGCAGTATTTT
CDR3: CASSLRDSPTDTQYF

D: TRBD1
size: .
J: TRBJ1-4
V: TRBV6-5
DNA: TGTGCCAGTCGGGGACAGGGGATTGAAAAACTGTTTTTT
CDR3: CASRGQGIEKLFF

D: .
size: .
J: TRBJ1-2
V: TRBV6-2/TRBV6-3
DNA: TGTGCCAGCAGCCAGATCGGGGTTGGCGGGAGCCCTAACTATGGCTACACCTTC
CDR3: CASSQIGVGGSPNYGYTF

D: .
size: once
J: TRBJ1-3
V: TRBV30
DNA: TGTGCCTCTAGAGGTTCCTCTGGAAACACCATATATTTT
CDR3: CASRGSSGNTIYF

D: .
size: .
J: TRBJ2-7
V: TRBV5-4
DNA: TGTGCCAGCAGCTTGGATGCGGAGTACGAGCAGTACTTC
CDR3: CASSLDAEYEQYF

D: .
size: .
J: TRBJ2-1
V: TRBV27
DNA: TGTGCCAGCAGTTTATCTCTAGTGGGTGAGCAGTTCTTC
CDR3: CASSLSLVGEQFF

D: .
size: .
J: TRBJ2-7
V: TRBV11-2
DNA: TGTGCCAGCAGCTTAGACAGCTACGAGCAGTACTTC
CDR3: CASSLDSYEQYF

D: .
size: .
J: TRBJ2-3
V: TRBV12-3/TRBV12-4
DNA: TGTGCCAGCAGTTCAGGGGATACGCAGTATTTT
CDR3: CASSSGDTQYF

D: TRBD2
size: .
J: TRBJ2-5
V: TRBV5-1
DNA: TGCGCCAGCAGCTTGGTCGGTTCGGCTAGCGGGGGAGAGACCCAGTACTTC
CDR3: CASSLVGSASGGETQYF

D: TRBD2
size: .
J: TRBJ2-1
V: TRBV3-1/TRBV3-2
DNA: TGTGCCAGCAGCCAAAGCGGGAGCTCCTACAATGAGCAGTTCTTC
CDR3: CASSQSGSSYNEQFF

D: TRBD2
size: few
J: TRBJ2-7
V: TRBV7-2
DNA: TGTGCCAGCAGCTCCTATAGCGGGGACTCCTACGAGCAGTACTTC
CDR3: CASSSYSGDSYEQYF

D: .
size: .
J: TRBJ1-2
V: TRBV5-1
DNA: TGCGCCAGCAGCTTGGGTTCTTCCTATGGCTACACCTTC
CDR3: CASSLGSSYGYTF

D: TRBD1
size: .
J: TRBJ1-1
V: TRBV5-3
DNA: TGTGCCAGAAGCTTGCCAACAGGGGGCCGTGAAGCTTTCTTT
CDR3: CARSLPTGGREAFF

D: TRBD2
size: .
J: TRBJ2-2
V: TRBV19
DNA: TGTGCCACGAATCGACTAGCGGGAAACACCGGGGAGCTGTTTTTT
CDR3: CATNRLAGNTGELFF

D: TRBD2
size: once
J: TRBJ2-1
V: TRBV4-1
DNA: TGCGCCAGCAGCCAACTAGCGGCGACCTACAATGAGCAGTTCTTC
CDR3: CASSQLAATYNEQFF

D: .
size: .
J: TRBJ1-1
V: TRBV5-6
DNA: TGTGCCAGCAGCTTCTTGACAAGGAGGGACACTGAAGCTTTCTTT
CDR3: CASSFLTRRDTEAFF

D: .
size: .
J: TRBJ1-6
V: TRBV25-1
DNA: TGTGCCAGCAGTGAATCCTTTGGCCGGAGAGAGACCCTCCACTTT
CDR3: CASSESFGRRETLHF

D: .
size: once
J: TRBJ2-5
V: TRBV25-1
DNA: TGTGCCAGCAGTACCAAGGGGGAGACCCAGTACTTC
CDR3: CASSTKGETQYF

D: .
size: .
J: TRBJ2-2
V: TRBV2
DNA: TGTGCCAGCAGTGCAGGGGAGCTGTTTTTT
CDR3: CASSAGELFF

D: TRBD1
size: few
J: TRBJ2-7
V: TRBV9
DNA: TGTGCCAGCAGCGTAGGGGACAGTTCATTCTACGAGCAGTACTTC
CDR3: CASSVGDSSFYEQYF

D: TRBD2
size: .
J: TRBJ2-7
V: TRBV18
DNA: TGTGCCAGCTCACCAGGGACTAGCGGGACGGGCGAGCAGTACTTC
CDR3: CASSPGTSGTGEQYF

D: TRBD1
size: .
J: TRBJ1-3
V: TRBV19
DNA: TGTGCCAGTAGGAGACAGGGGGCTGGAAACACCATATATTTT
CDR3: CASRRQGAGNTIYF

D: .
size: .
J: TRBJ2-7
V: TRBV30
DNA: TGTGCCTGGAACTGGGGGGACCTCTACGAGCAGTACTTC
CDR3: CAWNWGDLYEQYF

D: .
size: .
J: TRBJ1-2
V: TRBV24-1
DNA: TGTGCCACCAGTGTGGCAGGGGAGGGGAATTATTATGGCTACACCTTC
CDR3: CATSVAGEGNYYGYTF

D: .
size: .
J: TRBJ1-6
V: TRBV5-1
DNA: TGCGCCAGCAGCTGGAACGCGGGGGCAGATTCACCCCTCCACTTT
CDR3: CASSWNAGADSPLHF

D: .
size: .
J: TRBJ1-1
V: TRBV19
DNA: TGTGCCAGTAGTCCCGTCGGGAACACTGAAGCTTTCTTT
CDR3: CASSPVGNTEAFF

D: .
size: .
J: TRBJ1-2
V: TRBV4-2
DNA: TGTGCCAGCAGCCAAGAGACGCAGGGAGGGGGCTATGGCTACACCTTC
CDR3: CASSQETQGGGYGYTF

D: TRBD1
size: .
J: TRBJ1-5
V: TRBV28
DNA: TGTGCCAGCAGTACCCTCCGGGACAGTAATCAGCCCCAGCATTTT
CDR3: CASSTLRDSNQPQHF

D: .
size: .
J: TRBJ2-5
V: TRBV3-1/TRBV3-2
DNA: TGTGCCAGCAGCCGCACCATCAGGACGGGGCAAGAGACCCAGTACTTC
CDR3: CASSRTIRTGQETQYF

D: .
size: once
J: TRBJ2-4
V: TRBV7-9
DNA: TGTGCCAGCAGCCCGGATGACAGGACCCACTTAGCCAAAAACATTCAGTACTTC
CDR3: CASSPDDRTHLAKNIQYF

D: TRBD2
size: .
J: TRBJ2-3
V: TRBV7-3
DNA: TGTGCCAGCAGCTTGACTAGCGCCGGCACAGATACGCAGTATTTT
CDR3: CASSLTSAGTDTQYF

D: TRBD1
size: .
J: TRBJ2-7
V: TRBV6-5
DNA: TGTGCCAGCAGTTACAGTTCGGGACAGAGAGAGTACGAGCAGTACTTC
CDR3: CASSYSSGQREYEQYF

D: .
size: .
J: TRBJ2-3
V: TRBV7-9
DNA: TGTGCCAGCAGCTTACGGGTTAGCACAGATACGCAGTATTTT
CDR3: CASSLRVSTDTQYF

D: TRBD1
size: .
J: TRBJ2-7
V: TRBV4-2
DNA: TGTGCCAGCAGCCAAGAAACAGGGGGCATTTACGAGCAGTACTTC
CDR3: CASSQETGGIYEQYF

D: .
size: .
J: TRBJ1-1
V: TRBV27
DNA: TGTGCCAGCAGTCTCCGGGACTCAACTACGAGGGCTTTCTTT
CDR3: CASSLRDSTTRAFF

D: .
size: .
J: TRBJ2-1
V: TRBV7-2
DNA: TGTGCCAGCAGCATACAGCTAAATGAGCAGTTCTTC
CDR3: CASSIQLNEQFF

D: TRBD1
size: .
J: TRBJ1-2
V: TRBV5-8
DNA: TGTGCCAGCAGTCAGCAACAGGGGGCGCTCAGCTATGGCTACACCTTC
CDR3: CASSQQQGALSYGYTF

D: TRBD1
size: once
J: TRBJ1-1
V: TRBV5-6
DNA: TGTGCCAGCAGTGGGGTTGGACAGGGGGTTGGCGAAGCTTTCTTT
CDR3: CASSGVGQGVGEAFF

D: TRBD2
size: .
J: TRBJ2-1
V: TRBV11-3
DNA: TGTGCCAGCAGCTTAGCGCTAGCGGGAGGGTCCAGCTCCTACAATGAGCAGTTCTTC
CDR3: CASSLALAGGSSSYNEQFF

D: TRBD2
size: .
J: TRBJ2-5
V: TRBV3-1/TRBV3-2
DNA: TGTGCCAGCAGTTCAGGGGGGGGGACACCGGGACTAGCAGATTATCAAGAGACCCAGTACTTC
CDR3: CASSSGGGTPGLADYQETQYF

D: TRBD1
size: once
J: TRBJ2-2
V: TRBV7-3
DNA: TGTGCCAGCAGCTTGACAGGGGGCGGCGGGGAGCTGTTTTTT
CDR3: CASSLTGGGGELFF

D: TRBD1
size: .
J: TRBJ2-1
V: TRBV7-2
DNA: TGTGCCAGCAGCTTAGGACAGGGGGTCTACAATGAGCAGTTCTTC
CDR3: CASSLGQGVYNEQFF

D: .
size: .
J: TRBJ2-2
V: TRBV5-1
DNA: TGCGCCAGCAGCTTGTGGGGGCGCGACACCGGGGAGCTGTTTTTT
CDR3: CASSLWGRDTGELFF

D: .
size: .
J: TRBJ2-5
V: TRBV5-1
DNA: TGCGCCAGCAGCTTGGCCGGGAATCAAGAGACCCAGTACTTC
CDR3: CASSLAGNQETQYF

D: .
size: once
J: TRBJ2-1
V: TRBV29-1
DNA: TGCAGCGTTGAGGAGGCCGGTAATGAGCAGTTCTTC
CDR3: CSVEEAGNEQFF

D: TRBD2
size: .
J: TRBJ2-7
V: TRBV25-1
DNA: TGTGCCAGCAGCGTCTATAGCGGGATCCCCTACGAGCAGTACTTC
CDR3: CASSVYSGIPYEQYF

D: .
size: .
J: TRBJ2-2
V: TRBV30
DNA: TGTGCCTGGAGTTCGGGACAAGGAACCGGGGAGCTGTTTTTT
CDR3: CAWSSGQGTGELFF

D: TRBD1
size: few
J: TRBJ1-5
V: TRBV4-1
DNA: TGCGCCAGCAGCCCGGACAGGGATCAGCCCCAGCATTTT
CDR3: CASSPDRDQPQHF

D: .
size: once
J: TRBJ2-4
V: TRBV19
DNA: TGTGCCAGTCAACCAGGGACCAAAAACATTCAGTACTTC
CDR3: CASQPGTKNIQYF

D: .
size: .
J: TRBJ1-2
V: TRBV12-3/TRBV12-4
DNA: TGTGCCAGCAGGGCCCCATCTAACTATGGCTACACCTTC
CDR3: CASRAPSNYGYTF

D: .
size: .
J: TRBJ2-4
V: TRBV9
DNA: TGTGCCAGCAGCCCAGGTGTGGGCATAGCCAAAAACATTCAGTACTTC
CDR3: CASSPGVGIAKNIQYF

D: TRBD2
size: .
J: TRBJ2-7
V: TRBV19
DNA: TGTGCCAGTAGTATAGTGGGGGGGGAGACCTACGAGCAGTACTTC
CDR3: CASSIVGGETYEQYF

D: TRBD1
size: once
J: TRBJ2-7
V: TRBV5-8
DNA: TGTGCCAGCAGCTTGCTCCAGGGCAGGGGGCTCTACTACTTC
CDR3: CASSLLQGRGLYYF

D: TRBD1
size: .
J: TRBJ2-1
V: TRBV7-2
DNA: TGTGCCAGCAGCTCGGACAGGGGACTCTACAATGAGCAGTTCTTC
CDR3: CASSSDRGLYNEQFF